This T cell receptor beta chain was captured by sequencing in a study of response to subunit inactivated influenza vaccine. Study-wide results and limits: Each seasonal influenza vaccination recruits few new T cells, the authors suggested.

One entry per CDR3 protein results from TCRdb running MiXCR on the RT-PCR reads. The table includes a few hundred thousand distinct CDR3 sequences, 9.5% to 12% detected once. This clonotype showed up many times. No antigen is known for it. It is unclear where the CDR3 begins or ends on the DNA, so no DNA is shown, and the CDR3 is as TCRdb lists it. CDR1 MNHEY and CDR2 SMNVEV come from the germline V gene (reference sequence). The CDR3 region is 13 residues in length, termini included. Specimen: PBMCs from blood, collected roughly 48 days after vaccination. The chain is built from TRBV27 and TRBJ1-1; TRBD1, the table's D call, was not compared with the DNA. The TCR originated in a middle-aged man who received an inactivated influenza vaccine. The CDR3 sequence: CASSPPWGGGTFF.